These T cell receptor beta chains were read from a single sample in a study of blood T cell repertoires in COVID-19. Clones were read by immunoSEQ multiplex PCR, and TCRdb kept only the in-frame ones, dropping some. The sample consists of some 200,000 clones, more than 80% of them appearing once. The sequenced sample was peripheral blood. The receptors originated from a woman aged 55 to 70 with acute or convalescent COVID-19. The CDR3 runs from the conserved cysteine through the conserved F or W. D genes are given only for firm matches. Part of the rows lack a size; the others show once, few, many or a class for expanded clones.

cdr3_nt: TGCGCCAGCAGCCAAGAGATTGGCAGATCCTACACCTTC
cdr3_aa: CASSQEIGRSYTF
v_call: TRBV4-1
j_call: TRBJ1-2
d_call: -
clone_size: -

cdr3_nt: TGTGCCAGCAGAACTAGCGGGGTAGACACCGGGGAGCTGTTTTTT
cdr3_aa: CASRTSGVDTGELFF
v_call: TRBV6-5
j_call: TRBJ2-2
d_call: TRBD2
clone_size: -

cdr3_nt: TGTGCCAGCAGTTACTCGACAGGGGGCGTCAACTATGGCTACACCTTC
cdr3_aa: CASSYSTGGVNYGYTF
v_call: TRBV6-5
j_call: TRBJ1-2
d_call: TRBD1
clone_size: -

cdr3_nt: TGTGCCAGCAGCCGACTCCGAGGTGAGCCCCAGCATTTT
cdr3_aa: CASSRLRGEPQHF
v_call: TRBV6-5
j_call: TRBJ1-5
d_call: -
clone_size: -

cdr3_nt: TGTGCCAGCAGTGAGGGGCGGGGACTCGGAGCCAAAAACATTCAGTACTTC
cdr3_aa: CASSEGRGLGAKNIQYF
v_call: TRBV6-1
j_call: TRBJ2-4
d_call: -
clone_size: -

cdr3_nt: TGTGCCAGCAGCTTAACGGCAGGGGGCTATGGCTACACCTTC
cdr3_aa: CASSLTAGGYGYTF
v_call: TRBV7-9
j_call: TRBJ1-2
d_call: TRBD1
clone_size: -

cdr3_nt: TGTGCCAGCAGTCAACAGGGGGTCGGTACGCAGTATTTT
cdr3_aa: CASSQQGVGTQYF
v_call: TRBV14
j_call: TRBJ2-3
d_call: TRBD1
clone_size: -

cdr3_nt: TGTGCCAGCAGCCAAGTGGCTGGCGGGGAGGGCTACAATGAGCAGTTCTTC
cdr3_aa: CASSQVAGGEGYNEQFF
v_call: TRBV3-1/TRBV3-2
j_call: TRBJ2-1
d_call: TRBD2
clone_size: -

cdr3_nt: TGTGCCAGCTCCGGAAGGCGGCGGGAGTGGGCAGATACGCAGTATTTT
cdr3_aa: CASSGRRREWADTQYF
v_call: TRBV9
j_call: TRBJ2-3
d_call: TRBD2
clone_size: once

cdr3_nt: TGTGCCAGCAGTGAATCAGGGGGCACTGAAGCTTTCTTT
cdr3_aa: CASSESGGTEAFF
v_call: TRBV2
j_call: TRBJ1-1
d_call: TRBD1
clone_size: -

cdr3_nt: TGTGCCAGCAGTTCCCCAGGAGGGCCCTACGAGCAGTACTTC
cdr3_aa: CASSSPGGPYEQYF
v_call: TRBV5-4
j_call: TRBJ2-7
d_call: -
clone_size: -

cdr3_nt: TGTGCCAGCAGCCACGGGGGGCTACGAGGGAGGGCGGAGCAGTACTTC
cdr3_aa: CASSHGGLRGRAEQYF
v_call: TRBV14
j_call: TRBJ2-7
d_call: -
clone_size: -

cdr3_nt: TGTGCCAGCAGCTTAACCCAGGACAATGAGCAGTTCTTC
cdr3_aa: CASSLTQDNEQFF
v_call: TRBV7-3
j_call: TRBJ2-1
d_call: -
clone_size: -

cdr3_nt: TGTGCCTGGAGTGTACGTGGGGGAGCGGGGTGGCAGTTCTTC
cdr3_aa: CAWSVRGGAGWQFF
v_call: TRBV30
j_call: TRBJ2-1
d_call: TRBD2
clone_size: -

cdr3_nt: TGCGCCAGCAGGAAGGGGATAAACACTGAAGCTTTCTTT
cdr3_aa: CASRKGINTEAFF
v_call: TRBV5-1
j_call: TRBJ1-1
d_call: -
clone_size: -

cdr3_nt: TGTGCCAGTAGTATTGATGGCAGGGCAATCCGTTCCTATGGCTACACCTTC
cdr3_aa: CASSIDGRAIRSYGYTF
v_call: TRBV19
j_call: TRBJ1-2
d_call: -
clone_size: -

cdr3_nt: TGTGCCAGCAGTTTATACAGGGAGGGTGGCTACACCTTC
cdr3_aa: CASSLYREGGYTF
v_call: TRBV12-3/TRBV12-4
j_call: TRBJ1-2
d_call: -
clone_size: few

cdr3_nt: TGCGCCAGCAGCCAAACAAGCGGGACCACCGGGGAGCTGTTTTTT
cdr3_aa: CASSQTSGTTGELFF
v_call: TRBV4-1
j_call: TRBJ2-2
d_call: TRBD2
clone_size: -

cdr3_nt: TGTGCCAGCAGCTCAACACCCATGAACACTGAAGCTTTCTTT
cdr3_aa: CASSSTPMNTEAFF
v_call: TRBV6-5
j_call: TRBJ1-1
d_call: -
clone_size: -

cdr3_nt: TGTGCCAGCTCAGGGGCGAACACTGAAGCTTTCTTT
cdr3_aa: CASSGANTEAFF
v_call: TRBV6-5
j_call: TRBJ1-1
d_call: -
clone_size: -

cdr3_nt: TGTGCCAGCAGAGTCGCAGGGGTTGCCAGCTCCTACGAGCAGTACTTC
cdr3_aa: CASRVAGVASSYEQYF
v_call: TRBV28
j_call: TRBJ2-7
d_call: -
clone_size: -

cdr3_nt: TGTGCCAGCAGTGGGGCGGGGTTAGCCAAAAACATTCAGTACTTC
cdr3_aa: CASSGAGLAKNIQYF
v_call: TRBV27
j_call: TRBJ2-4
d_call: -
clone_size: -

cdr3_nt: TGTGCCAGTAGTATTGTGGGGGCTGGGGGCGGCTACACCTTC
cdr3_aa: CASSIVGAGGGYTF
v_call: TRBV19
j_call: TRBJ1-2
d_call: -
clone_size: -

cdr3_nt: TGTGCCAGCAGTGGGGAGGCAATAGAGCCCCAGCATTTT
cdr3_aa: CASSGEAIEPQHF
v_call: TRBV2
j_call: TRBJ1-5
d_call: -
clone_size: -

cdr3_nt: TGTGCCTGGAGTTCAGACTCTAACTATGGCTACACCTTC
cdr3_aa: CAWSSDSNYGYTF
v_call: TRBV30
j_call: TRBJ1-2
d_call: -
clone_size: -

cdr3_nt: TGTGCCAGTAGTCCCCAGGGGTGGGGAAACACTGAAGCTTTCTTT
cdr3_aa: CASSPQGWGNTEAFF
v_call: TRBV19
j_call: TRBJ1-1
d_call: -
clone_size: -